What follows are 10 T cell receptor beta chains derived from one specimen sequenced in a study of T cell clonality in common variable immunodeficiency. Profiling relied on immunoSEQ multiplex PCR, and the TCRdb table lists in-frame clones only, not all of them. The repertoire yields about 35,000 clones, none seen only once; the top ten contain 0.8% to 1%. Specimen: peripheral blood mononuclear cells. The receptors originated from a person between 18 and 75 years old in good health.

This clone was counted at least ten times. The sequenced part of the CDR3 DNA is TGTGCCAGCTCGACAGGGACGGATAATTCACCC. Protein sequence: CASSTGTDNSP. The complete CDR3 protein is CASSTGTDNSPLHF. The J gene is TRBJ1-6, the V gene TRBV28; 7 nucleotides agree with TRBD1. The read finishes 3 residues shy of the CDR3 end, and the germline J gene is used to complete it. V dropped 8 bases and J dropped 5; count of bases not matched to a gene: 6. CDR3 length: 14 amino acids. Germline lookup yields CDR1 MDHEN and CDR2 SYDVKM.

This clone was recorded at least ten times. The read ends 3 residues before the CDR3 terminus; that terminus is restored from the germline J gene. The chain joins TRBV7-2 to TRBJ1-2; D possibly corresponds to TRBD1 (6 bases). Trimming removed 0 bases from V and 3 bases from J, with 17 bases in between. This CDR3 has 17 residues. Per germline, CDR1 SGHTA and CDR2 FQGNSA. CDR3 DNA (partial): TGTGCCAGCAGCTTAGCTAGGGGTTTGGGGGCTGACTATGGC. This gives the protein CASSLARGLGADYG. The full CDR3 reads CASSLARGLGADYGYTF.

This clone was observed a few times. The read ends 3 residues shy of where the CDR3 ends; the end is completed using the germline J gene. V is TRBV19 and J is TRBJ2-2; 9 bases are shared with TRBD1. Per the germline V gene, CDR1 is LNHDA and CDR2 is SQIVND (reference sequence). The CDR3 is made up of 15 amino acids. J lost 3 bases, V lost 4 bases, and 3 bases had no gene match. The CDR3 is CASSTGTGYTGELFF. Partial CDR3 DNA: TGTGCCAGTAGTACAGGGACAGGGTACACCGGGGAG.

This clone was seen repeatedly, ten times or more. The CDR3 extends 3 residues past the end of the read, so its final part is completed from the germline J gene. The chain links TRBV20-1 to TRBJ2-1, with 7 bases that match TRBD2. This CDR3 comprises 14 residues. The V gene end was trimmed by 3 bases and the J gene end by 2 bases; junction bases not matched to a gene: 4. Germline CDR1 and CDR2: DFQATT and SNEGSKA (reference sequence). The CDR3 is CSASPAGTYNEQFF. CDR3 bases read: TGCAGTGCTAGCCCAGCGGGGACCTACAATGAG.

In its sample, this clone was seen many times. The read ends 3 residues shy of where the CDR3 ends; the end is completed using the germline J gene. The genes are TRBV6-1 and TRBJ1-5, with D unresolved. The CDR3 has 13 residues. Trimming removed 1 base from V and 5 bases from J, with 6 bases in between. Per the germline V gene, CDR1 is MNHNS and CDR2 is SASEGT. CDR3 sequence: CASSEDSHQPQHF. CDR3 bases read: TGTGCCAGCAGTGAAGACAGCCATCAGCCC.

This clone has ten or more counts. Read coverage stops 3 residues before the CDR3 terminus; the germline J gene supplies the remainder. V gene TRBV6-2 or TRBV6-3 combines with J gene TRBJ1-5; D is ambiguous. V lost 1 base and J 0 bases, leaving 7 bases between the germline ends. Germline values: CDR1 MNHEY, CDR2 SVGEGT. CDR3 length: 15 residues. The sequenced part of the CDR3 DNA is TGTGCCAGCAGTTACTTCGGGGATAGCAATCAGCCC. It codes for CASSYFGDSNQP. The CDR3 as a whole reads CASSYFGDSNQPQHF.

This clone was seen at least ten times. CDR3 in amino acids: CAISEPLGLAGGSSSYEQYF. CDR3 bases read: TGTGCCATCAGTGAGCCCCTGGGACTAGCGGGGGGCTCCAGCTCCTACGAG. V gene TRBV10-3 combines with J gene TRBJ2-7; TRBD2 agrees at 15 bases. Read data end 3 residues before the CDR3 end; the end is taken from the germline J gene. Germline V CDR1 and CDR2: ENHRY, SYGVKD. This CDR3 contains 20 residues. J lost 0 bases, V lost 2 bases, and 11 bases had no gene match.

In this sample, this clone turned up many times. Coverage ceases 3 residues before the CDR3 finishes, and the germline J gene fills in the end. V is TRBV19 and J is TRBJ2-1, with 7 nucleotides matching TRBD1. V dropped 7 bases and J dropped 8; count of bases not matched to a gene: 8. CDR3 length: 13 amino acids. Germline V gene data show CDR1 as LNHDA and CDR2 as SQIVND (reference sequence). The DNA read from the CDR3 is TGTGCCAGTAATCGACAGGGTAGGGATGAG. Translation: CASNRQGRDE. The full CDR3 sequence reads CASNRQGRDEQFF. Based on the CDR3 plus reference TRBV19 and TRBJ2-1, the full variable domain is DGGITQSPKYLFRKEGQNVTLSCEQNLNHDAMYWYRQDPGQGLRLIYYSQIVNDFQKGDIAEGYSVSREKKESFPLTVTSAQKNPTAFYLCASNRQGRDEQFFGPGTRLTVL.

The table lists this clone with many counts. The missing CDR3 end, 3 residues past where the read stops, is filled in from the germline J gene. The chain links TRBV2 to TRBJ1-6; maybe TRBD1 (5 bases). Germline V lookup: CDR1 SNHLY, CDR2 FYNNEI. This CDR3 has 15 amino acids. CDR3 in amino acids: CASSEEGPRRGALHF. The covered CDR3 bases are TGTGCCAGCAGTGAGGAGGGCCCGAGACGGGGGGCC.

This clone was counted at least ten times. The observed sequence ends 3 residues before the CDR3 terminus, with the missing tail filled in from the germline J gene. The rearrangement links TRBV3-1 (or the pseudogene TRBV3-2) to TRBJ1-6; 7 nucleotides agree with TRBD1. Germline loops: CDR1 LGHDT, CDR2 YNNKEL (reference sequence). The CDR3 has 14 residues. V was pared by 3 bases and J by 6 bases, with 2 bases of the junction left unmatched. CDR3 loop: CASSQRTGNSPLHF. Incomplete CDR3 DNA: TGTGCCAGCAGCCAGAGGACAGGTAATTCACCC.